These T cell receptor beta chains were read from a single sample in a study of tumor and adjacent non-tumor tissue in lung cancer. TCRdb fed the multiplex PCR reads into MiXCR, producing one record per CDR3 protein. This table holds around 75,000 distinct CDR3 sequences, 65% to 75% found once. Sequencing used distant non-tumor lung tissue. These receptors all stem from a woman in her forties or fifties with non-small cell lung cancer. The CDR3 runs from the conserved cysteine through the conserved F or W. The D gene is left open where the match is weak. Where a row states a size, it is once, few, many or the class of an expanded clone; other rows omit it.

v_call: TRBV14
j_call: TRBJ1-6
clone_size: .
d_call: .
cdr3_aa: CASSQETRSPLHF
cdr3_nt: TGTGCCAGCAGCCAAGAAACGCGGTCACCCCTCCACTTC

v_call: TRBV28
j_call: TRBJ1-5
clone_size: .
d_call: .
cdr3_aa: CASSFGQSNQPQHF
cdr3_nt: TGTGCCAGCAGTTTTGGACAGAGCAATCAGCCCCAGCATTTT

v_call: TRBV4-2
j_call: TRBJ1-2
clone_size: .
d_call: .
cdr3_aa: CASDQHSYGYTF
cdr3_nt: TGTGCCAGCGACCAACACAGCTATGGCTATACCTTC

v_call: TRBV6-5
j_call: TRBJ2-1
clone_size: .
d_call: .
cdr3_aa: CTSRGLGSSYNEQLF
cdr3_nt: TGTACCAGCAGGGGACTTGGAAGCTCCTACAATGAGCAGTTATTC

v_call: TRBV6-5
j_call: TRBJ1-6
clone_size: .
d_call: .
cdr3_aa: CASMDFMGPNSPLHF
cdr3_nt: TGTGCCAGCATGGATTTCATGGGTCCGAATTCACCCCTCCACTTT

v_call: TRBV11-3
j_call: TRBJ2-5
clone_size: .
d_call: TRBD1
cdr3_aa: CDSSRDRSQETQYF
cdr3_nt: TGTGACAGCAGCCGGGACAGGAGTCAAGAGACCCAGTACTTC

v_call: TRBV28
j_call: TRBJ2-2
clone_size: .
d_call: TRBD2
cdr3_aa: CASSSSRLAGTGELIF
cdr3_nt: TGTGCTAGCAGTTCCTCCCGACTAGCGGGCACCGGGGAGCTGATTTTT

v_call: TRBV29-1
j_call: TRBJ2-1
clone_size: .
d_call: .
cdr3_aa: CSVTPVRALSNEQFF
cdr3_nt: TGCAGTGTTACACCCGTGCGGGCATTAAGCAATGAGCAGTTCTTC

v_call: TRBV5-1
j_call: TRBJ1-1
clone_size: many
d_call: .
cdr3_aa: CASSPTAMNTEAFF
cdr3_nt: TGCGCCAGCAGCCCGACGGCAATGAACACTGAAGCTTTCTTT

v_call: TRBV7-2
j_call: TRBJ2-1
clone_size: .
d_call: .
cdr3_aa: CTSSLLGRDSLFF
cdr3_nt: TGTACCAGCAGTTTACTGGGGCGGGACAGCCTATTCTTC

v_call: TRBV12-3/TRBV12-4
j_call: TRBJ2-5
clone_size: many
d_call: TRBD1
cdr3_aa: CASSLGDRGLSETQYF
cdr3_nt: TGTGCCAGCAGTTTGGGGGACAGGGGGCTTAGTGAGACCCAGTACTTC

v_call: TRBV5-1
j_call: TRBJ2-6
clone_size: few
d_call: .
cdr3_aa: CASSLGQEAGANVLTF
cdr3_nt: TGCGCCAGCAGCTTGGGACAGGAGGCCGGGGCCAACGTCCTGACTTTC

v_call: TRBV4-1
j_call: TRBJ1-1
clone_size: .
d_call: .
cdr3_aa: CTSSQDRYRANTETFF
cdr3_nt: TGCACCAGTAGCCAAGATCGTTACAGGGCGAACACTGAAACTTTCTTT